This T cell receptor (beta chain) was captured in a study of T cell changes during pregnancy in multiple sclerosis. Assay: immunoSEQ multiplex PCR; the TCRdb copy retains only in-frame clones and omits some. The profile covers 50,000 to 60,000 clones, with approximately 90% appearing a single time and around 0.57% taken by the ten largest. The CDR3 spans 13 residues. Germline V gene sequence: CDR1 SGHTA, CDR2 FQGNSA. The junction had 5 bases not matched to a gene; V was cut back by 5 bases and J by 6 bases. Sequencing used CD4+ T cells from peripheral blood mononuclear cells, obtained in the first trimester of pregnancy. The TCR sequence derives from a female donor with multiple sclerosis, enrolled in a pregnancy study. The V call is TRBV7-2, the J call TRBJ2-5; TRBD2 matches 8 bases. CDR3 DNA: TGTGCCAGCAGCCTCTTAGCGGGACAGACCCAGTACTTC. It encodes CASSLLAGQTQYF.